These T cell receptor beta chains were read from a single sample in a study of control samples from healthy donors and cancer patients. Data came from immunoSEQ multiplex PCR; TCRdb stores just in-frame clones and leaves some out. Here the sample spans about 120,000 clones, over 85% being singletons. Input material: blood. These receptors were taken from a man between 25 and 39 years old in good health. Each CDR3 is given with its conserved first and last residue. The order of the fields is clone size, J gene, V gene, D gene, CDR3 protein, CDR3 DNA. D genes are given only for firm matches. Clone size appears in some rows only: once, few, many, or a class for an expanded clone.

>.|TRBJ2-5|TRBV5-6|TRBD1
CASSSPTGAETQYF
TGTGCCAGCAGCTCACCTACAGGGGCAGAGACCCAGTACTTC
>few|TRBJ1-2|TRBV6-6|.
CASSYPTGGYGYTF
TGTGCCAGCAGTTACCCCACGGGAGGCTATGGCTACACCTTC
>.|TRBJ1-3|TRBV2|.
CGVSSGNTIYF
TGCGGGGTCTCCTCTGGAAACACCATATATTTT
>.|TRBJ2-2|TRBV7-9|.
CASSRTGTTGELFF
TGTGCCAGCAGCCGTACCGGGACCACCGGGGAGCTGTTTTTT
>.|TRBJ1-3|TRBV7-3|.
CASARSSGNTIYF
TGTGCCAGCGCCCGGAGCTCTGGAAACACCATATATTTT
>.|TRBJ2-1|TRBV3-1/TRBV3-2|.
CASSQESASFEQFF
TGTGCCAGCAGCCAAGAGTCGGCTAGCTTTGAGCAGTTCTTC
>.|TRBJ2-2|TRBV19|TRBD2
CATRTSGGAPGELFF
TGTGCCACCCGCACTAGCGGGGGGGCCCCCGGGGAGCTGTTTTTT
>once|TRBJ2-3|TRBV11-2|.
CASSLGDSGSTDTQYF
TGTGCCAGCAGCTTAGGGGACAGCGGGAGCACAGATACGCAGTATTTT
>.|TRBJ2-4|TRBV5-4|TRBD1
CASSPNEGAGGPKNIQYF
TGTGCCAGCAGCCCCAACGAGGGGGCAGGGGGACCAAAAAACATTCAGTACTTC
>.|TRBJ1-5|TRBV5-1|.
CASSLEGGGNQPQHF
TGCGCCAGCAGCTTGGAGGGGGGGGGCAATCAGCCCCAGCATTTT
>.|TRBJ2-5|TRBV27|.
CASSLEARTAEETQYF
TGTGCCAGCAGTTTAGAAGCAAGGACAGCGGAAGAGACCCAGTACTTC
>.|TRBJ2-5|TRBV7-2|.
CASSSDGNQETQYF
TGTGCCAGCAGCTCCGACGGAAACCAAGAGACCCAGTACTTC
>few|TRBJ2-1|TRBV12-5|.
CASGREVFYNEQFF
TGTGCTAGTGGTCGAGAGGTATTCTACAATGAGCAGTTCTTC
>.|TRBJ1-3|TRBV9|.
CASSVEIGNTIYF
TGTGCCAGCAGCGTAGAAATCGGGAACACCATATATTTT
>once|TRBJ2-5|TRBV11-2|.
CASSPLGRETQYF
TGTGCCAGCAGCCCCCTTGGACGAGAGACCCAGTACTTC
>once|TRBJ1-2|TRBV2|.
CASSLYGYTF
TGTGCCAGCAGTCTTTATGGCTACACCTTC
>.|TRBJ1-3|TRBV28|.
CASSLCGRGCWSSGNTIYF
TGTGCCAGCAGTTTATGCGGGAGGGGTTGCTGGAGCTCTGGAAACACCATATATTTT
>.|TRBJ2-1|TRBV7-8|.
CASSFRGSPRRGYNEQFF
TGTGCCAGCAGTTTCAGGGGATCTCCTCGACGGGGCTACAATGAGCAGTTCTTC
>.|TRBJ2-3|TRBV4-1|.
CASSLSGADTQYF
TGCGCCAGCAGCCTCTCGGGGGCAGATACGCAGTATTTT
>.|TRBJ2-1|TRBV7-9|.
CASSFWTLNNEQFF
TGTGCCAGCAGCTTTTGGACACTCAACAATGAGCAGTTCTTC
>.|TRBJ1-6|TRBV6-1|.
CASSERVGGMADNSPLHF
TGTGCCAGCAGTGAAAGGGTAGGAGGGATGGCGGATAATTCACCCCTCCACTTT
>.|TRBJ2-1|TRBV5-6|.
CASSLGLSISYNEQFF
TGTGCCAGCAGCTTGGGTCTTTCGATATCCTACAATGAGCAGTTCTTC
>.|TRBJ1-1|TRBV7-2|.
CASSPRAGSTEAFF
TGTGCCAGCAGCCCCCGGGCGGGTAGCACTGAAGCTTTCTTT
>.|TRBJ2-1|TRBV4-1|.
CASSQAPGDSYNEQFF
TGCGCCAGCAGCCAAGCTCCGGGGGACTCCTACAATGAGCAGTTCTTC
>.|TRBJ1-2|TRBV6-6|.
CASSYRGQDYGYTF
TGTGCCAGCAGTTACCGGGGCCAGGACTATGGCTACACCTTC
>.|TRBJ1-4|TRBV12-5|.
CASGPPGGEKLFF
TGTGCTAGTGGTCCTCCCGGGGGTGAAAAACTGTTTTTT
>.|TRBJ2-7|TRBV20-1|.
CSARQGLEQYF
TGCAGTGCTAGACAGGGGTTAGAGCAGTACTTC
>many|TRBJ2-6|TRBV28|.
CASSSPRASGANVLTF
TGTGCCAGCAGCTCTCCCCGGGCCTCTGGGGCCAACGTCCTGACTTTC
>once|TRBJ2-6|TRBV4-1|.
CASSQVGGGHLLGSGANVLTF
TGCGCCAGCAGCCAAGTAGGAGGTGGGCACCTATTAGGTTCTGGGGCCAACGTCCTGACTTTC
>.|TRBJ1-6|TRBV28|TRBD1
CASSLETGISSYNSPLHF
TGTGCCAGCAGTTTAGAGACAGGGATAAGCTCCTATAATTCACCCCTCCACTTT
>.|TRBJ1-5|TRBV7-8|.
CASSLAGGVQHF
TGTGCCAGCAGCTTAGCAGGGGGAGTACAGCATTTT
>.|TRBJ2-1|TRBV19|TRBD1
CASSPDRGRINEQFF
TGTGCCAGTAGTCCGGACAGGGGCCGTATCAATGAGCAGTTCTTC
>.|TRBJ2-2|TRBV6-5|.
CASRYRNTGELFF
TGTGCCAGCAGGTACAGGAACACCGGGGAGCTGTTTTTT
>.|TRBJ1-2|TRBV14|.
CASSPGGGYTF
TGTGCCAGCAGCCCGGGGGGCGGCTACACCTTC
>.|TRBJ1-5|TRBV28|TRBD1
CASSFDRGLGQPQHF
TGTGCCAGCAGCTTCGACAGGGGGCTGGGTCAGCCCCAGCATTTT
>.|TRBJ1-5|TRBV25-1|.
CASSGGQSSNQPQHF
TGTGCCAGCAGTGGAGGACAGTCTAGCAATCAGCCCCAGCATTTT
>.|TRBJ1-1|TRBV4-2|.
CASSQDRGAGRRAFF
TGTGCCAGCAGCCAAGATAGAGGGGCAGGCCGGAGAGCTTTCTTT
>once|TRBJ1-2|TRBV7-9|.
CATAAGRLGYTF
TGTGCCACCGCGGCGGGGAGGCTCGGCTACACCTTC
>.|TRBJ2-2|TRBV6-1|TRBD1
CASSETGGTGELFF
TGTGCCAGCAGTGAAACAGGGGGCACCGGGGAGCTGTTTTTT
>.|TRBJ1-2|TRBV18|.
CASSPDSNYGYTF
TGTGCCAGCTCACCGGACAGTAACTATGGCTACACCTTC
>.|TRBJ1-5|TRBV2|.
CASHLDNQPQHF
TGTGCCAGCCACTTAGACAATCAGCCCCAGCATTTT
>.|TRBJ2-1|TRBV19|.
CATSGTTYNEQFF
TGTGCCACCTCCGGGACCACCTACAATGAGCAGTTCTTC
>.|TRBJ2-2|TRBV18|TRBD2
CASSPTSGGSNTGELFF
TGTGCCAGCTCACCGACTAGCGGGGGCTCCAACACCGGGGAGCTGTTTTTT